These T cell receptor beta chains were read from a single sample in a study of human T cells and chemical hapten exposure. One entry per CDR3 protein, called by TCRdb with MiXCR from the RACE reads. This sample has about 300,000 distinct CDR3 sequences, with 4.5% to 5.5% found just once. Sequencing used whole blood, obtained in connection with sensitization to the hapten diphenylcyclopropenone (DPC). These receptors originate from a woman between 18 and 29 years old with alopecia areata. Some clones in this sample may be carry-over from other donors' samples. CDR3s include the opening cysteine and the closing phenylalanine or tryptophan. The order of the fields is CDR3 protein, CDR3 DNA, clone size, D gene, V gene, J gene. D genes are given only for firm matches. Clone size is given for some rows only: seen once, a few or many times, or a class if the clone is expanded.

CDR3: CASSYDLRTGGGSPLHF
DNA: TGTGCCAGCAGTTATGATCTAAGGACGGGTGGTGGGTCACCCCTCCACTTT
size: few
D: NA
V: TRBV6-5
J: TRBJ1-6

CDR3: CASSVTGVSYNSPLHF
DNA: TGTGCCAGCAGCGTCACGGGGGTCTCCTATAATTCACCCCTCCACTTT
size: NA
D: NA
V: TRBV7-2
J: TRBJ1-6

CDR3: CASSYVDEKLFF
DNA: TGTGCCAGCAGTTACGTCGATGAAAAACTGTTTTTT
size: NA
D: NA
V: TRBV6-6
J: TRBJ1-4

CDR3: CASSQAQGAYGYTF
DNA: TGCGCCAGCAGCCAGGCACAGGGGGCCTATGGCTACACCTTC
size: many
D: TRBD1
V: TRBV4-3
J: TRBJ1-2

CDR3: CASSARGSNTGELFF
DNA: TGTGCCAGCAGTGCCCGCGGTTCGAACACCGGGGAGCTGTTTTTT
size: few
D: NA
V: TRBV25-1
J: TRBJ2-2

CDR3: CASSGQGIYGYTF
DNA: TGTGCCAGCAGTGGCCAGGGCATCTATGGCTACACCTTC
size: many
D: NA
V: TRBV2
J: TRBJ1-2

CDR3: CAIRDSTDTQYF
DNA: TGTGCCATCAGGGACAGCACAGATACGCAGTATTTT
size: many
D: NA
V: TRBV10-3
J: TRBJ2-3

CDR3: CASRILQGAAGPQHF
DNA: TGTGCCAGCAGAATTCTACAGGGGGCGGCTGGGCCCCAGCATTTT
size: NA
D: TRBD1
V: TRBV28
J: TRBJ1-5

CDR3: CAISESRQVGNYEQYF
DNA: TGTGCCATCAGTGAGTCGAGGCAGGTCGGGAACTACGAGCAGTACTTC
size: many
D: NA
V: TRBV10-3
J: TRBJ2-7

CDR3: CASSSRENTIYF
DNA: TGTGCCAGCAGCTCAAGAGAAAACACCATATATTTT
size: few
D: NA
V: TRBV7-9
J: TRBJ1-3

CDR3: CASSEGPGGTEAFF
DNA: TGTGCCAGCAGTGAGGGCCCGGGGGGCACTGAAGCTTTCTTT
size: NA
D: NA
V: TRBV7-3
J: TRBJ1-1

CDR3: CASSGTASNQPQHF
DNA: TGTGCCAGCAGCGGGACTGCAAGCAATCAGCCCCAGCATTTT
size: few
D: NA
V: TRBV12-3/TRBV12-4
J: TRBJ1-5

CDR3: CASSPRLTTEGRNIQYF
DNA: TGTGCCAGCAGCCCCAGACTAACCACCGAGGGCAGGAACATTCAGTACTTC
size: NA
D: NA
V: TRBV7-8
J: TRBJ2-4

CDR3: CASSEEQGMESPLHF
DNA: TGTGCCAGCAGTGAAGAACAGGGTATGGAATCACCCCTCCACTTT
size: many
D: NA
V: TRBV6-1
J: TRBJ1-6

CDR3: CASSVLESNTGELFF
DNA: TGTGCCAGCAGCGTTCTGGAGTCGAACACCGGGGAGCTGTTTTTT
size: few
D: NA
V: TRBV9
J: TRBJ2-2

CDR3: CASSEGFLNRHVGTGELFF
DNA: TGTGCCAGCAGTGAAGGTTTTCTCAACCGACACGTAGGCACCGGGGAGCTGTTTTTT
size: many
D: NA
V: TRBV6-1
J: TRBJ2-2

CDR3: CASSPGLAITNEQFF
DNA: TGCGCCAGCAGCCCCGGACTAGCAATCACCAATGAGCAGTTCTTC
size: few
D: TRBD2
V: TRBV5-1
J: TRBJ2-1

CDR3: CASSLQPRDTEAFF
DNA: TGTGCCAGCAGCCTCCAACCACGGGACACTGAAGCTTTCTTT
size: few
D: NA
V: TRBV7-8
J: TRBJ1-1

CDR3: CASGLVLGPRTDTQYF
DNA: TGTGCTAGTGGTTTGGTACTGGGACCCCGCACAGATACGCAGTATTTT
size: many
D: NA
V: TRBV12-5
J: TRBJ2-3

CDR3: CSARAGQGDYEQYF
DNA: TGCAGTGCTAGAGCCGGACAGGGGGATTACGAGCAGTACTTC
size: many
D: TRBD1
V: TRBV20-1
J: TRBJ2-7

CDR3: CASSVSGLPATEAFF
DNA: TGTGCCAGCAGCGTGTCGGGACTCCCCGCCACTGAAGCTTTCTTT
size: many
D: NA
V: TRBV9
J: TRBJ1-1

CDR3: CASSLVTGSNQPQHF
DNA: TGTGCCAGCAGTTTGGTAACAGGGAGCAATCAGCCCCAGCATTTT
size: many
D: NA
V: TRBV28
J: TRBJ1-5

CDR3: CASRLTGGHYNSPLHF
DNA: TGTGCCAGCAGACTGACAGGGGGACACTATAATTCACCCCTCCACTTT
size: few
D: TRBD1
V: TRBV27
J: TRBJ1-6

CDR3: CSVEVTRAEQYF
DNA: TGCAGCGTTGAAGTAACTCGGGCCGAGCAGTACTTC
size: few
D: NA
V: TRBV29-1
J: TRBJ2-7

CDR3: CASSLEGTSGQETQYF
DNA: TGTGCCAGCAGTTTAGAAGGGACTAGCGGACAAGAGACCCAGTACTTC
size: many
D: TRBD2
V: TRBV27
J: TRBJ2-5

CDR3: CSVPDIFKNIQYF
DNA: TGCAGCGTTCCCGACATCTTCAAAAACATTCAGTACTTC
size: NA
D: NA
V: TRBV29-1
J: TRBJ2-4

CDR3: CAITDRGRNAEAFF
DNA: TGTGCCATCACCGACAGGGGGCGCAACGCTGAAGCTTTCTTT
size: NA
D: TRBD1
V: TRBV10-3
J: TRBJ1-1

CDR3: CASSRQTLYGYTF
DNA: TGTGCCAGCAGTCGACAGACCCTCTATGGCTACACCTTC
size: NA
D: NA
V: TRBV12-3/TRBV12-4
J: TRBJ1-2

CDR3: CASSSLAGAYTDTQYF
DNA: TGTGCCAGCAGTTCCCTAGCGGGGGCCTACACAGATACGCAGTATTTT
size: many
D: TRBD2
V: TRBV27
J: TRBJ2-3

CDR3: CASSLAGGPKNIQYF
DNA: TGTGCCAGCAGCTTGGCGGGGGGGCCCAAAAACATTCAGTACTTC
size: few
D: TRBD2
V: TRBV5-8
J: TRBJ2-4

CDR3: CASSPYSGAPNEQFF
DNA: TGTGCCAGCAGTCCTTATAGCGGGGCCCCCAATGAGCAGTTCTTC
size: many
D: TRBD2
V: TRBV12-3/TRBV12-4
J: TRBJ2-1

CDR3: CASSFGTGVDEQYF
DNA: TGTGCCAGCAGTTTCGGTACAGGGGTGGACGAGCAGTACTTC
size: NA
D: TRBD1
V: TRBV28
J: TRBJ2-7

CDR3: CASKTGKLLFF
DNA: TGTGCCAGCAAAACGGGGAAGTTACTGTTTTTT
size: many
D: NA
V: TRBV2
J: TRBJ1-4

CDR3: CASSYRDVFLVGYTF
DNA: TGTGCCAGCAGTTACAGGGACGTCTTCTTGGTCGGCTACACCTTC
size: few
D: NA
V: TRBV6-2/TRBV6-3
J: TRBJ1-2

CDR3: CASSQELEAGGTDTQYF
DNA: TGCGCCAGCAGCCAAGAGCTTGAGGCGGGGGGAACAGATACGCAGTATTTT
size: many
D: TRBD2
V: TRBV4-3
J: TRBJ2-3

CDR3: CASSRGAFYEQYF
DNA: TGTGCCAGCAGCCGGGGGGCTTTTTACGAGCAGTACTTC
size: many
D: NA
V: TRBV3-1
J: TRBJ2-7

CDR3: CAIPGVRGANVLTF
DNA: TGTGCCATCCCGGGGGTACGAGGGGCCAACGTCCTGACTTTC
size: NA
D: NA
V: TRBV2
J: TRBJ2-6

CDR3: CASSPQSADTQYF
DNA: TGCGCCAGCAGCCCCCAGTCGGCAGATACGCAGTATTTT
size: few
D: NA
V: TRBV5-1
J: TRBJ2-3

CDR3: CSVVAPNQPQHF
DNA: TGCAGCGTTGTGGCACCGAATCAGCCCCAGCATTTT
size: many
D: NA
V: TRBV29-1
J: TRBJ1-5

CDR3: CASSQDRANYGYTF
DNA: TGTGCCAGCTCCCAGGACAGGGCCAACTATGGCTACACCTTC
size: NA
D: TRBD1
V: TRBV18
J: TRBJ1-2

CDR3: CASSRRGTGFSDTQYF
DNA: TGTGCCAGCAGCCGTCGAGGGACAGGGTTTTCAGATACGCAGTATTTT
size: NA
D: TRBD1
V: TRBV5-6
J: TRBJ2-3

CDR3: CASSYSSLHSNQPQHF
DNA: TGTGCCAGCAGTTACTCTAGTTTGCACAGCAATCAGCCCCAGCATTTT
size: few
D: NA
V: TRBV6-5
J: TRBJ1-5

CDR3: CASSPAYMNYGYTF
DNA: TGTGCCAGCAGCCCCGCCTATATGAACTATGGCTACACCTTC
size: many
D: NA
V: TRBV6-2/TRBV6-3
J: TRBJ1-2

CDR3: CASSARGLNSETQYF
DNA: TGTGCCAGCAGTGCGCGTGGTCTCAATTCAGAGACCCAGTACTTC
size: few
D: NA
V: TRBV6-1
J: TRBJ2-5

CDR3: CASSEYGGIGVNTEAFF
DNA: TGTGCCAGCAGTGAGTACGGGGGAATTGGGGTGAACACTGAAGCTTTCTTT
size: NA
D: NA
V: TRBV2
J: TRBJ1-1

CDR3: CASSVPYRTSGYTDTQYF
DNA: TGTGCCAGCAGCGTCCCATATCGGACTAGCGGATACACAGATACGCAGTATTTT
size: NA
D: TRBD2
V: TRBV7-2
J: TRBJ2-3

CDR3: CASSRRGRGGELFF
DNA: TGTGCCAGCAGTCGCAGGGGGAGAGGCGGGGAGCTGTTTTTT
size: many
D: TRBD1
V: TRBV6-2/TRBV6-3
J: TRBJ2-2

CDR3: CASSFRQMANEKLFF
DNA: TGTGCCAGCAGCTTCCGACAGATGGCTAATGAAAAACTGTTTTTT
size: NA
D: NA
V: TRBV7-8
J: TRBJ1-4

CDR3: CASSPRTSGNYEQYF
DNA: TGTGCCAGCAGCCCCCGGACTAGCGGGAACTACGAGCAGTACTTC
size: few
D: TRBD2
V: TRBV11-2
J: TRBJ2-7

CDR3: CASSWAVYGYTF
DNA: TGTGCCAGCAGTTGGGCGGTCTATGGCTACACCTTC
size: few
D: NA
V: TRBV12-3/TRBV12-4
J: TRBJ1-2

CDR3: CASSYEENYEQYF
DNA: TGTGCCAGCAGTTACGAAGAAAATTACGAGCAGTACTTC
size: NA
D: NA
V: TRBV6-2/TRBV6-3
J: TRBJ2-7

CDR3: CSVAKTAYGYTF
DNA: TGCAGCGTTGCTAAGACAGCATATGGCTACACCTTC
size: few
D: NA
V: TRBV29-1
J: TRBJ1-2

CDR3: CASSLSTGEETQYF
DNA: TGTGCCAGCAGTTTATCGACAGGGGAAGAGACCCAGTACTTC
size: NA
D: TRBD1
V: TRBV28
J: TRBJ2-5

CDR3: CASSEGGSAEQFF
DNA: TGTGCCAGCAGTGAGGGGGGGTCGGCTGAGCAGTTCTTC
size: NA
D: TRBD2
V: TRBV2
J: TRBJ2-1

CDR3: CTSSLEGPNTSF
DNA: TGTACCAGCAGCTTAGAAGGTCCGAACACTTCCTTT
size: NA
D: NA
V: TRBV7-2
J: TRBJ1-1

CDR3: CASPPDTSYEQYF
DNA: TGTGCCAGCCCGCCGGACACCTCCTACGAGCAGTACTTC
size: NA
D: NA
V: TRBV6-1
J: TRBJ2-7

CDR3: CASSRSLATTDTQYF
DNA: TGTGCCAGCAGCCGCTCCTTAGCGACCACAGATACGCAGTATTTT
size: NA
D: NA
V: TRBV13
J: TRBJ2-3